A single sample gave rise to the 6 T cell receptor beta chains below, sequenced in a study of blood T cell repertoires in COVID-19. Data came from immunoSEQ multiplex PCR; TCRdb stores just in-frame clones and leaves some out. The sample has about 320,000 clones; roughly 87% are singletons. Sequenced sample: PBMCs or T cells enriched from blood (not recorded which). Source of these receptors: a woman between 18 and 29 years old who had recovered from COVID-19.

V usage is TRBV6-5 and J usage is TRBJ1-5; TRBD1 aligns across 9 bases. Losses at the gene ends were 8 bases for V and 6 bases for J; bases not matched to a gene: 8. Per germline, CDR1 MNHEY and CDR2 SVGAGI. The CDR3 totals 14 residues. The CDR3 here is CASWGQGGSQPQHF. CDR3 nucleotide sequence: TGTGCCAGCTGGGGACAGGGAGGAAGTCAGCCCCAGCATTTT.

The V call is TRBV27, the J call TRBJ1-1, with 7 bases identical to TRBD1. The CDR3 consists of 15 residues. Germline V lookup: CDR1 MNHEY, CDR2 SMNVEV (reference sequence). Unmatched junction bases numbered 7, after V lost 5 bases and J lost 1 base. CDR3 sequence (DNA): TGTGCCAGCAGTCCTCGGACAGGCACGAACACTGAAGCTTTCTTT. This translates into CASSPRTGTNTEAFF.

This sequence joins TRBV9 and TRBJ2-1; 11 bases map to TRBD1. The CDR3 runs to 15 residues. Germline-derived CDR1 and CDR2 are SGDLS and YYNGEE. V lost 4 bases and J lost 8; bases outside the gene matches: 8. CDR3: CASSSVGTGGHEQFF. CDR3 sequence (DNA): TGTGCCAGCAGCTCAGTCGGGACAGGGGGGCATGAGCAGTTCTTC.

This chain connects TRBV7-2 to TRBJ1-6; D uncertain. This CDR3 spans 13 amino acids. Trimming removed 2 bases at V and 9 bases at J, with 8 bases between. From germline, CDR1 is SGHTA and CDR2 FQGNSA. The CDR3 spells CASSLRSGSPLHF. The CDR3 DNA is TGTGCCAGCAGCTTACGCAGCGGTTCACCCCTCCACTTT.

This rearrangement joins TRBV5-1 to TRBJ2-5, with no clear D. The CDR3 covers 12 residues. V dropped 0 bases and J dropped 5 bases, with 5 bases sitting between them. The germline V gene has CDR1 SGHRS and CDR2 YFSETQ. CDR3 in amino acids: CASSLARETQYF. Here the CDR3 DNA reads TGCGCCAGCAGCTTGGCCCGGGAGACCCAGTACTTC.

The chain links TRBV3-1 (or the pseudogene TRBV3-2) to TRBJ2-7, with 11 bases fitting TRBD2. With V trimmed by 0 bases and J by 3 bases, 16 bases remained unmatched. In germline, CDR1 is LGHDT, CDR2 YNNKEL (reference sequence). The CDR3 has 20 amino acids. CDR3 protein: CASSQDRSASGRFSLYEQYF. The CDR3, as DNA: TGTGCCAGCAGCCAAGATAGATCCGCTAGCGGGAGGTTCTCCCTCTACGAGCAGTACTTC.